This TCR beta chain was obtained from a study of CD8+ T cells in alopecia areata. The germline CDR1 and CDR2 sequences are SGDLS and YYNGEE. The CDR3 is 14 residues long. This clone was detected only a few times. One end of the junction varies from germline; a read error may be responsible. Extracted RNA was reverse transcribed, and the resulting cDNA served as sequencing template. Produced via immunoSEQ multiplex PCR; TCRdb's table is partial and in-frame only. The profile shows just over 150,000 clones, around 50% of them singletons. The chain carries TRBV9 and TRBJ2-1, with TRBD1 matching 9 bases. Sequencing used CD8+ T cells sorted from blood, obtained at week 0. The sequence derives from a human donor with alopecia areata. In nucleotides, the CDR3 is TGTGCCAGCAACGTAGGGACAGGGTCCGGTGAGCAGTTCTTC. It yields the protein CASNVGTGSGEQFF.